Following are 2 T cell receptor beta chains from one sample sequenced in a study of OX40 agonist ivuxolimab in advanced cancers. Profiled with immunoSEQ multiplex PCR; TCRdb holds only in-frame clones, not every one. Of about 28,000 clones in the sample, less than 85% were seen once. The sample was CD4+ or CD8+ T cells sorted from blood, taken in a trial of the OX40 agonist ivuxolimab. The source of these receptors is an adult with an advanced solid tumor such as melanoma, head and neck, liver or kidney cancer.

The V and J genes are TRBV5-1 and TRBJ2-2, with a weak D call TRBD2 (5 bases). Deletions cut 4 bases from V and 4 bases from J, with 17 bases between. The CDR3 runs 16 residues. Germline V gene lookup returns CDR1 SGHRS and CDR2 YFSETQ. CDR3 sequence reads: CASSQDGLYGTGELFF. Here the CDR3 DNA reads TGCGCCAGCAGCCAGGACGGACTGTACGGCACCGGGGAGCTGTTTTTT.

This chain links TRBV6-1 with TRBJ2-5; D possibly corresponds to TRBD2 (6 bases). The length of the CDR3 is 15 residues. Germline assignment: CDR1 MNHNS and CDR2 SASEGT. V lost 4 bases to trimming and J lost 1 base, with 13 bases between them. The CDR3, as DNA: TGTGCCAGCAGTGTTAGCGGTTGGATCCAAGAGACCCAGTACTTC. Translated: CASSVSGWIQETQYF.